A single sample is the source of the 24 T cell receptor beta chains below, sequenced in a study of blood T cell repertoires in COVID-19. Generated by immunoSEQ multiplex PCR, the TCRdb table keeps only in-frame clones and is missing some. The data hold 95,000 to 150,000 clones, with about 90% observed a single time. Source material: peripheral blood. These receptors all come from a woman in her forties or fifties with active or convalescent COVID-19.

The CDR3 is CASSQGPGRADTQYF. Written as DNA, the CDR3 is TGTGCCAGCAGCCAGGGGCCTGGTCGGGCAGATACGCAGTATTTT. The rearrangement joins TRBV7-9 to TRBJ2-3; D might be TRBD1 (6 bases). The CDR3 totals 15 residues. The germline gives CDR1 SEHNR, CDR2 FQNEAQ (reference sequence). Trimming shortened V by 5 bases and J by 4 bases, and 16 bases separated the two germline ends. Using reference TRBV7-9 and TRBJ2-3 for the parts outside the CDR3, the full variable domain is DTGVSQNPRHKITKRGQNVTFRCDPISEHNRLYWYRQTLGQGPEFLTYFQNEAQLEKSRLLSDRFSAERPKGSFSTLEIQRTEQGDSAMYLCASSQGPGRADTQYFGPGTRLTVL.

This chain joins TRBV6-1 and TRBJ2-7; 12 bases fit TRBD2. The CDR3 is 16 residues long. From germline, CDR1 is MNHNS and CDR2 SASEGT. V shed 1 base and J 6 bases; nucleotides not matched to a gene: 7. The DNA of the CDR3 is TGTGCCAGCAGTGAAGTGGTTGGACTAGCGGGAACCGAGCAGTACTTC. Translated, it gives CASSEVVGLAGTEQYF.

The chain has TRBV7-9 and TRBJ2-1; 11 bases are shared with TRBD1. V shed 3 bases and J 10 bases; nucleotides not matched to a gene: 8. Germline V gene sequence: CDR1 SEHNR, CDR2 FQNEAQ (reference sequence). The CDR3 is 15 residues long. The DNA of the CDR3 is TGTGCCAGCAGCTTTACCGGGACAGGGGGTAAAGAGCAGTTCTTC. Translation gives CASSFTGTGGKEQFF.

The chain employs TRBV21-1 and TRBJ1-5; TRBD1, as called in the table, went unchecked against the DNA. TRBV21-1 is shown as a pseudogene. The CDR3 is 17 residues long. The CDR3 reads CAHKPFIREEENQPQHF. DNA of the CDR3: TGTGCCCATAAACCGTTCATCAGGGAAGAAGAGAATCAGCCCCAGCATTTT.

The J gene is TRBJ1-2, the V gene TRBV28; D is undetermined. The CDR3 has 12 residues. Germline loops: CDR1 MDHEN, CDR2 SYDVKM. CDR3 bases: TGTGTTGTGCACAGAGAGATCTATGGCTACACCTTC. It is translated as CVVHREIYGYTF.

The gene calls are TRBV27 and TRBJ2-5, with 9 nucleotides matching TRBD1. V shed 5 bases, J shed 1 base, and the junction held 8 bases outside the gene matches. Germline loops: CDR1 MNHEY, CDR2 SMNVEV (reference sequence). This CDR3 has 16 residues. The CDR3 protein is CASSLTPTGGQETQYF. As DNA, the CDR3 is TGTGCCAGCAGTCTGACCCCGACAGGGGGCCAAGAGACCCAGTACTTC.

The chain joins TRBV9 to TRBJ2-7; 8 bases match TRBD1. After removal of 4 bases from V and 2 bases from J, the junction contained 8 bases not matched to a gene. The CDR3 is 15 amino acids. The germline gives CDR1 SGDLS, CDR2 YYNGEE. CDR3 sequence reads: CASSPRTGWAYEQYF. In DNA, the CDR3 is TGTGCCAGCAGCCCCCGGACAGGGTGGGCCTACGAGCAGTACTTC.

V is TRBV28 and J is TRBJ1-1; 7 bases align to TRBD1. The length of the CDR3 is 16 residues. Germline trimming cut 6 bases from V and 0 bases from J; bases unmatched to any gene: 10. Per germline, CDR1 MDHEN and CDR2 SYDVKM. In DNA, the CDR3 is TGTGCCAGCAGCCAACAAAAACAGGGGCTGAACACTGAAGCTTTCTTT. This encodes CASSQQKQGLNTEAFF.

This sequence joins TRBV7-3 and TRBJ1-1; D ambiguous. Trimming shortened V by 2 bases and J by 1 base, and 5 bases separated the two germline ends. This CDR3 comprises 13 residues. Germline V gives CDR1 SGHTA, CDR2 FQGTGA. This CDR3 reads CASSLSGNTEAFF. DNA for the CDR3: TGTGCCAGCAGCTTATCAGGGAACACTGAAGCTTTCTTT. Together with reference TRBV7-3 and TRBJ1-1, the CDR3 gives the full variable domain: GAGVSQTPSNKVTEKGKYVELRCDPISGHTALYWYRQSLGQGPEFLIYFQGTGAADDSGLPNDRFFAVRPEGSVSTLKIQRTERGDSAVYLCASSLSGNTEAFFGQGTRLTVV.

The chain carries TRBV13 and TRBJ2-4; 7 bases fit TRBD2. The junction had 17 bases not matched to a gene; V was cut back by 6 bases and J by 0 bases. CDR1 is PRHDT, CDR2 FYEKMQ, per germline (reference sequence). There are 19 residues in the CDR3. CDR3 protein: CASRRGGSGQGLAKNIQYF. As DNA, the CDR3 is TGTGCCAGCAGAAGGGGAGGGTCCGGCCAGGGCCTAGCCAAAAACATTCAGTACTTC.

The sample holds one count of this clone. V usage is TRBV28 and J usage is TRBJ1-2, with 8 bases identical to TRBD1. The V gene's germline CDR1 is MDHEN and CDR2 SYDVKM. The CDR3 is 14 residues long. J gave up 8 bases and V 5 bases, and 10 bases lay outside the gene matches. CDR3: CASSIPDRGGGYTF. The DNA for the CDR3 is TGTGCCAGCAGTATACCCGACAGGGGTGGGGGCTACACCTTC.

This clone was counted once. CDR3 sequence (DNA): TGTGCCAGCTCACCATCAAACAGGGGGTCCTACGAGCAGTACTTC. Protein sequence: CASSPSNRGSYEQYF. This chain links TRBV18 with TRBJ2-7; 8 nucleotides align to TRBD1. With V trimmed by 2 bases and J by 1 base, 4 bases remained unmatched. This CDR3 region has 15 residues. Germline CDR1 reads KGHSH; CDR2 reads LQKENI.

The chain has TRBV27 and TRBJ2-7, with D possibly being TRBD1 (5 bases). CDR1 is MNHEY, CDR2 SMNVEV, per germline (reference sequence). This CDR3 comprises 14 residues. With 5 bases removed from V and 3 bases from J, the gap between germline ends came to 14 bases. The CDR3, as DNA: TGTGCCAGCAGTAATTCAGGGCGGATCTACGAGCAGTACTTC. Translating gives CASSNSGRIYEQYF.

V usage is TRBV5-1 and J usage is TRBJ2-3, with 8 nucleotides matching TRBD2. The CDR3 has 15 residues. The J segment lost 4 bases and the V segment lost 0 bases, leaving 4 bases of the junction unmatched. Germline V lookup: CDR1 SGHRS, CDR2 YFSETQ. For the CDR3, the DNA is TGCGCCAGCAGCTTGGCCCCAGCGGGAGCAGATACGCAGTATTTT. It is translated as CASSLAPAGADTQYF.

The chain has TRBV7-2 and TRBJ2-7; possibly TRBD2 for D (5 bases). The CDR3 is 14 residues long. V lost 5 bases, J lost 0 bases, and 11 bases lay in between. Germline lookup yields CDR1 SGHTA and CDR2 FQGNSA. The DNA of the CDR3 is TGTGCCAGCAGCCCTCTCGGGGTCTCCTACGAGCAGTACTTC. Amino acids: CASSPLGVSYEQYF.

This clone was counted a single time. This chain uses TRBV7-2 with TRBJ1-2; 9 nucleotides align to TRBD1. The CDR3 runs to 16 residues. Germline trimming cut 1 base from V and 6 bases from J; bases unmatched to any gene: 9. CDR1 and CDR2 (germline): SGHTA, FQGNSA. The CDR3 region has the DNA TGTGCCAGCAGCTTAGGTCCCGGACAGGGGAAAAATGGCTACACCTTC. Its translation: CASSLGPGQGKNGYTF.

This sequence joins TRBV3-1 (or the pseudogene TRBV3-2) and TRBJ1-2, with D perhaps TRBD1 (5 bases). From germline, CDR1 is LGHDT and CDR2 YNNKEL (reference sequence). The CDR3 totals 16 residues. The V gene lost 5 bases and the J gene lost 0 bases, with 16 bases spanning the gap. The CDR3 here is CASSNRRGMANYGYTF. The CDR3 bases are TGTGCCAGCAGCAACAGGCGGGGAATGGCTAACTATGGCTACACCTTC.

The rearrangement joins TRBV4-3 to TRBJ2-7, with a possible D match to TRBD2 (6 bases). The CDR3 is made up of 15 amino acids. V lost 4 bases to trimming and J lost 5 bases, with 18 bases between them. CDR1 LGHNA and CDR2 YSLEER come from the germline V gene. CDR3 coding DNA: TGCGCCAGCAGCCCTGGGTCGGGAGCACAGCACGAGCAGTACTTC. This sequence encodes CASSPGSGAQHEQYF.

This clone was recorded only once. The chain is built from TRBV2 and TRBJ1-1, with D possibly being TRBD1 (5 bases). The CDR3 consists of 19 residues. Trimming pared 1 base from V and 1 base from J, leaving 22 bases between. Germline V CDR1 and CDR2: SNHLY, FYNNEI. The DNA of the CDR3 is TGTGCCAGCAGTGAAGTTTTTCGAACTGCAGGGATAAGGAACACTGAAGCTTTCTTT. Protein product: CASSEVFRTAGIRNTEAFF.

The CDR3 DNA reads as TGTGCCAGCAGCCGACCTAGCGGGAGTTGGCAAGAGACCCAGTACTTC. Its protein product is CASSRPSGSWQETQYF. This sequence joins TRBV28 and TRBJ2-5; the match to TRBD2 covers 10 bases. The CDR3 extends over 16 amino acids. Germline assignment: CDR1 MDHEN and CDR2 SYDVKM. V lost 6 bases to trimming and J lost 2 bases; unmatched junction nucleotides: 9.

The V gene is TRBV6-4, the J gene TRBJ2-3; 13 nucleotides line up with TRBD2. Germline V CDR1 and CDR2: MRHNA, SNTAGT. This CDR3 has 15 residues. J was trimmed by 5 bases and V by 6 bases; bases with no gene match: 5. The DNA for the CDR3 is TGTGCCAGCAGCGGGACTAGCGGGAATCGAGATACGCAGTATTTT. It encodes CASSGTSGNRDTQYF.

The CDR3 bases are TGTGCCACCATACAGGGGGATAATTCACCCCTCCACTTT. It encodes CATIQGDNSPLHF. This rearrangement joins TRBV6-5 to TRBJ1-6; TRBD1 matches at 8 bases. This CDR3 is 13 amino acids long. Looked up from germline, CDR1 is MNHEY and CDR2 is SVGAGI. V was clipped by 10 bases and J by 5 bases; unmatched bases: 4.

The table lists this clone with a count of one. V and J are TRBV2 and TRBJ1-5; 9 bases line up with TRBD1. Looked up from germline, CDR1 is SNHLY and CDR2 is FYNNEI. Trimming removed 4 bases from V and 1 base from J; junction bases left unmatched: 5. The CDR3 runs 16 residues. CDR3 coding DNA: TGTGCCAGCAGTGGGGACAGGGCGGTAAGCAATCAGCCCCAGCATTTT. It yields the protein CASSGDRAVSNQPQHF. Together with reference TRBV2 and TRBJ1-5, the CDR3 gives the full variable domain: EPEVTQTPSHQVTQMGQEVILRCVPISNHLYFYWYRQILGQKVEFLVSFYNNEISEKSEIFDDQFSVERPDGSNFTLKIRSTKLEDSAMYFCASSGDRAVSNQPQHFGDGTRLSIL.

The chain combines TRBV6-1 with TRBJ2-2; TRBD2 agrees at 8 bases. The CDR3 is 16 amino acids. Germline loops: CDR1 MNHNS, CDR2 SASEGT. Unmatched junction bases numbered 7, after V lost 2 bases and J lost 5 bases. CDR3 in amino acids: CASSELAGGVTGELFF. CDR3 nucleotides: TGTGCCAGCAGTGAATTGGCGGGGGGCGTTACCGGGGAGCTGTTTTTT.